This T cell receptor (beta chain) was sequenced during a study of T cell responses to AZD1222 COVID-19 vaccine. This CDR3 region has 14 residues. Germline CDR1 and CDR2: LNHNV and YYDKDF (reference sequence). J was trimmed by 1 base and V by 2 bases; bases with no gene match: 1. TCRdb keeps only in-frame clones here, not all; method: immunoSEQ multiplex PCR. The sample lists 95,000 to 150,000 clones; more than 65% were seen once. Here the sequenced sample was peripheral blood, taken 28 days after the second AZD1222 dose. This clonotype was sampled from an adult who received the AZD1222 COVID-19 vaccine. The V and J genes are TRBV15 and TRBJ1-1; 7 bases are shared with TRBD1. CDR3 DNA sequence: TGTGCCACCAGCAGATACAGGGGGAACACTGAAGCTTTCTTT. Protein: CATSRYRGNTEAFF. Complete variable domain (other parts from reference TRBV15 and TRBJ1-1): DAMVIQNPRYQVTQFGKPVTLSCSQTLNHNVMYWYQQKSSQAPKLLFHYYDKDFNNEADTPDNFQSRRPNTSFCFLDIRSPGLGDTAMYLCATSRYRGNTEAFFGQGTRLTVV.